This TCR beta chain was documented in a study of T cells after somatic rescue of genetic block. The method was immunoSEQ multiplex PCR; TCRdb's version includes in-frame clones alone and lacks a portion of them. Of about 120,000 clones listed, around 90% were seen once; the top ten hold about 1.5%. The junction had 0 bases not matched to a gene; V was cut back by 2 bases and J by 5 bases. Germline values: CDR1 SGHTA, CDR2 FQGTGA. This CDR3 has 15 residues. Sequencing used peripheral blood mononuclear cells (PBMCs). The chain combines TRBV7-3 with TRBJ2-2; 12 nucleotides align to TRBD2. This receptor was identified in a woman aged 18 to 35. The CDR3 protein is CASSLGLAGTGELFF. CDR3 DNA sequence: TGTGCCAGCAGCTTAGGACTAGCGGGGACCGGGGAGCTGTTTTTT. Drawing the rest from reference TRBV7-3 and TRBJ2-2, the complete variable domain is GAGVSQTPSNKVTEKGKYVELRCDPISGHTALYWYRQSLGQGPEFLIYFQGTGAADDSGLPNDRFFAVRPEGSVSTLKIQRTERGDSAVYLCASSLGLAGTGELFFGEGSRLTVL.